Presented here are 29 T cell receptor beta chains from one specimen sequenced in a study of blood T cells in healthy people across ages. Next came a second PCR, run for about 6 to 12 cycles, which used a sample-barcoded 5' primer along with a J-beta primer mix. TCRdb ran MiXCR on the 5' RACE reads and lists one entry per CDR3 protein. The data show roughly 700,000 distinct CDR3 sequences, with about 30% seen just once and less than 20% held by the top ten. Sequenced: blood. These receptor sequences come from a woman over 75 in good health.

This clonotype was counted at least ten times. The chain has TRBV6-5 and TRBJ2-1; D possibly corresponds to TRBD2 (5 bases). Germline loops: CDR1 MNHEY, CDR2 SVGAGI. V was clipped by 3 bases and J by 0 bases, with 9 bases between them. The CDR3 sequence is 15 residues long. The CDR3 protein is CASSYMGSSYNEQFF. The CDR3 DNA sequence: TGTGCCAGCAGTTATATGGGGAGCTCCTACAATGAGCAGTTCTTC.

The chain employs TRBV3-1 and TRBJ2-7; 8 bases fit TRBD1. Germline CDR1 LGHDT, CDR2 YNNKEL (reference sequence). Trimming cost V 3 bases and J 7 bases; bases outside gene matches: 11. The CDR3 is 15 amino acids. The CDR3 reads CASSHMTGAYNEQYF. The CDR3 DNA sequence: TGTGCCAGCAGCCATATGACAGGGGCCTACAATGAGCAGTACTTC.

This clonotype turned up a few times. This sequence joins TRBV18 and TRBJ1-5, with D maybe TRBD1 (5 bases). Per germline, CDR1 KGHSH and CDR2 LQKENI. This CDR3 spans 13 amino acids. V dropped 4 bases and J dropped 7 bases, with 11 bases sitting between them. The CDR3 region has the DNA TGTGCCAGCTCACGGGACCAAGGACAGCCCCAGCATTTT. Its translation is CASSRDQGQPQHF.

This clonotype was seen only once. The rearrangement links TRBV29-1 to TRBJ2-1; D is unresolved. The CDR3 length is 13 residues. Trimming cost V 1 base and J 6 bases, with 10 bases left between them. CDR1 and CDR2 (germline): SQVTM, ANQGSEA. The CDR3 nucleotides read TGCAGCGTTGAAGGGTGGTATAGCAATGAGCAGTTCTTC. Translating it yields CSVEGWYSNEQFF.

This chain links TRBV20-1 with TRBJ2-3; D may be TRBD2 (5 bases). CDR1 DFQATT and CDR2 SNEGSKA come from the germline V gene (reference sequence). The CDR3 has 14 residues. V was trimmed by 2 bases and J by 0 bases, leaving 9 bases between them. DNA for the CDR3: TGCAGTGCTAGATTTTGGACTAGCACAGATACGCAGTATTTT. Protein product: CSARFWTSTDTQYF.

This clonotype was recorded many times. The chain uses TRBV20-1 and TRBJ2-3, with unresolved D. Trimming shortened V by 8 bases and J by 2 bases, and 17 bases separated the two germline ends. CDR3 length equals 14 residues. Germline CDR1 reads DFQATT; CDR2 reads SNEGSKA (reference sequence). This CDR3 is CSTKMGRYTDTQYF. CDR3 nucleotide sequence: TGCAGTACAAAAATGGGAAGATACACAGATACGCAGTATTTT.

Ten or more counts support this clonotype. The CDR3 DNA follows: TGCAGTGCTCCCAGACAGTCCGGGGAGCTGTTTTTT. It yields the protein CSAPRQSGELFF. The J gene is TRBJ2-2, the V gene TRBV20-1, with D perhaps TRBD1 (5 bases). The CDR3 has 12 amino acids. V lost 5 bases and J 6 bases, leaving 10 bases between the germline ends. The germline gives CDR1 DFQATT, CDR2 SNEGSKA (reference sequence).

A note on this clonotype: This may arise from a read error, as a much more abundant clone is one base away. V gene TRBV20-1 combines with J gene TRBJ2-5; 10 nucleotides agree with TRBD2. V gave up 7 bases and J gave up 5 bases; unmatched junction bases: 7. Germline V gene sequence: CDR1 DFQATT, CDR2 SNEGSKA (reference sequence). This CDR3 spans 13 amino acids. The CDR3: CSGRAGGRETQYF. The CDR3 bases are TGCAGTGGACGAGCGGGGGGGCGGGAGACCCAGTACTTC.

In the case of this clonotype: A single base separates this from a much larger clone, so it may be a read error. The chain recombines TRBV20-1 with TRBJ2-1, with a tentative D call TRBD2 (6 bases). TRBJ2-7 explains the end of the DNA better; the J call may be wrong. The CDR3 consists of 15 residues. Germline lookup yields CDR1 DFQATT and CDR2 SNEGSKA (reference sequence). The CDR3 region is CSARDGRSSYNEQYF. The CDR3 DNA is TGCAGTGCTAGAGATGGGAGGAGCTCCTACAATGAGCAGTACTTC.

The chain is built from TRBV10-3 and TRBJ2-3, with TRBD2 identical over 9 bases. The V and J ends lost 10 bases and 0 bases, in that order; junction bases with no gene match: 5. CDR1 is ENHRY and CDR2 is SYGVKD in the germline V gene. The CDR3 spans 14 residues. The CDR3 sequence is CATLAGASTDTQYF. In DNA form, the CDR3 reads TGTGCCACTTTAGCGGGAGCGAGCACAGATACGCAGTATTTT.

This clonotype was seen ten or more times. This chain uses TRBV3-1 with TRBJ2-1; 10 positions match TRBD2. After removal of 4 bases from V and 4 bases from J, the junction contained 7 bases not matched to a gene. The germline V gene encodes CDR1 LGHDT and CDR2 YNNKEL (reference sequence). The CDR3 covers 16 residues. The CDR3 sequence: CASSPAGGPIYNEQFF. Written as DNA, the CDR3 is TGTGCCAGCAGCCCAGCGGGGGGGCCGATATACAATGAGCAGTTCTTC.

The CDR3 loop is CASSYRFGTSGGKTYNEQFF. CDR3 DNA sequence: TGTGCCAGCAGTTACAGGTTCGGGACTAGCGGGGGGAAAACCTACAATGAGCAGTTCTTC. The chain couples TRBV6-5 to TRBJ2-1, with TRBD2 matching over 15 bases. The trim removed 2 bases at V and 2 bases at J, leaving 10 bases unmatched. The CDR3 loop spans 20 amino acids. Germline loops: CDR1 MNHEY, CDR2 SVGAGI.

The chain carries TRBV7-2 and TRBJ1-5; 9 bases align to TRBD1. CDR3 length: 20 residues. Germline V gene data show CDR1 as SGHTA and CDR2 as FQGNSA. V was clipped by 5 bases and J by 2 bases; unmatched bases: 19. The CDR3 DNA reads as TGTGCCAGCAGCCTACGCTCGGGACAGGGCCACGGAACGGGCAATCAGCCCCAGCATTTT. Translating gives CASSLRSGQGHGTGNQPQHF.

In this sample, this clonotype turned up many times. This sequence joins TRBV7-9 and TRBJ2-7; D remains ambiguous. V was clipped by 5 bases and J by 4 bases, with 15 bases between them. The length of the CDR3 is 14 residues. Germline assignment: CDR1 SEHNR and CDR2 FQNEAQ (reference sequence). The CDR3 sequence is CASSPRTEQYEQYF. The CDR3 DNA follows: TGTGCCAGCAGCCCTAGGACGGAGCAATACGAGCAGTACTTC.

This clonotype was recorded once. The gene calls are TRBV11-2 and TRBJ2-1, with 10 bases matching TRBD2. Germline assignment: CDR1 SGHAT and CDR2 FQNNGV. V trimming: 0 bases; J trimming: 10 bases; junction bases outside the gene matches: 3. The CDR3 loop spans 14 amino acids. The CDR3 protein is CASSLEPSGREQFF. The CDR3 nucleotides read TGTGCCAGCAGCTTAGAGCCTAGCGGGAGAGAGCAGTTCTTC. Full variable domain (rest looked up from reference TRBV11-2 and TRBJ2-1): EAGVAQSPRYKIIEKRQSVAFWCNPISGHATLYWYQQILGQGPKLLIQFQNNGVVDDSQLPKDRFSAERLKGVDSTLKIQPAKLEDSAVYLCASSLEPSGREQFFGPGTRLTVL.

The rearrangement joins TRBV12-3 or TRBV12-4 to TRBJ1-2; tentative D call: TRBD1 (6 bases). This CDR3 spans 13 amino acids. Trimming shortened V by 3 bases and J by 8 bases, and 13 bases separated the two germline ends. CDR3 amino acids: CASSFHPGEGYTF. CDR3 sequence (DNA): TGTGCCAGCAGTTTTCATCCAGGGGAAGGCTACACCTTC.

This clonotype was counted at least ten times. In DNA form, the CDR3 reads TGCGCCAGCAGCTTAGGACGGAGACTAGCGGAAGAGACCCAGTACTTC. It translates to CASSLGRRLAEETQYF. The chain uses TRBV5-1 and TRBJ2-5, with TRBD2 matching over 9 bases. The length of the CDR3 is 16 residues. With V trimmed by 2 bases and J by 3 bases, 8 bases remained unmatched. Per the germline V gene, CDR1 is SGHRS and CDR2 is YFSETQ.

There are many counts of this clonotype. This chain joins TRBV7-2 and TRBJ1-6; 7 bases align to TRBD1. This CDR3 is built from 15 residues. Trimming removed 4 bases from V and 7 bases from J; junction bases left unmatched: 7. The germline gives CDR1 SGHTA, CDR2 FQGNSA. CDR3 sequence: CASSSRQGGNSPLHF. CDR3 in DNA: TGTGCCAGCAGCTCCCGACAGGGTGGAAATTCACCCCTCCACTTT. The full variable domain, its missing parts supplied by reference TRBV7-2 and TRBJ1-6, is GAGVSQSPSNKVTEKGKDVELRCDPISGHTALYWYRQSLGQGLEFLIYFQGNSAPDKSGLPSDRFSAERTGGSVSTLTIQRTQQEDSAVYLCASSSRQGGNSPLHFGNGTRLTVT.

The J gene is TRBJ2-7, the V gene TRBV28; D ambiguous. This CDR3 comprises 14 residues. The V gene's germline CDR1 is MDHEN and CDR2 SYDVKM. V lost 8 bases, J lost 7 bases, and 21 bases lay in between. The CDR3 loop is CASANPDTLYEQYF. The DNA for the CDR3 is TGTGCCAGCGCCAACCCAGACACCCTCTATGAGCAGTACTTC.

Ten or more counts support this clonotype. The chain joins TRBV6-5 to TRBJ1-4, with TRBD1 matching over 7 bases. J was trimmed by 5 bases and V by 2 bases; bases with no gene match: 2. CDR1 and CDR2 (germline): MNHEY, SVGAGI. CDR3 length equals 14 residues. CDR3 loop: CASSYGTVNEKLFF. CDR3 nucleotides: TGTGCCAGCAGTTACGGGACAGTAAATGAAAAACTGTTTTTT.

Regarding this clonotype: The junction shows a germline mismatch at one end, possibly a read error. The rearrangement joins TRBV11-2 to TRBJ2-5; D perhaps matches TRBD2 (5 bases). Germline CDR1 SGHAT, CDR2 FQNNGV. CDR3 length equals 15 residues. The DNA for the CDR3 is TGTACCAGCAGCTTAAATTTCCGGGGAACCGAGACCCAGTACTTC. Its protein is CTSSLNFRGTETQYF.

This clonotype was picked up a small number of times. A much larger clone differs by one base, so this may be a read error. The genes are TRBV9 and TRBJ2-7, with D tentatively TRBD1 (7 bases). The CDR3 length is 14 residues. CDR1 is SGDLS and CDR2 is YYNGEE in the germline V gene. Trimming took 3 bases from V and 10 from J, leaving 20 bases between them. The CDR3 bases are TGTGCCAGCAGCGGATCAGGGGGAGGAAAGGCCCAGTACTTC. Translation gives CASSGSGGGKAQYF.

A few counts support this clonotype. This clone may be a read error of a much larger clone one base away. This rearrangement joins TRBV2 to TRBJ1-6; D gene ambiguous. In germline, CDR1 is SNHLY, CDR2 FYNNEI. Between the trimmed V and J ends, which lost 6 bases and 1 base, there was a span of 7 bases. CDR3 length equals 14 residues. CDR3 DNA: TGTGCCAGCAGGGCTGGGTCCTATAATTCACCCCTCCACTTT. Amino acids: CASRAGSYNSPLHF.

This clonotype was picked up a small number of times. The V and J genes are TRBV11-2 and TRBJ2-5; TRBD1 agrees at 10 bases. Trimming took 5 bases from V and 6 from J; bases not matched to a gene: 6. From germline, CDR1 is SGHAT and CDR2 FQNNGV. This CDR3 is built from 14 residues. As DNA, the CDR3 is TGTGCCAGCAGCCGGGACAGGGGAGGTCAGACCCAGTACTTC. Its translation is CASSRDRGGQTQYF. Using reference TRBV11-2 and TRBJ2-5 for the parts outside the CDR3, the full variable domain is EAGVAQSPRYKIIEKRQSVAFWCNPISGHATLYWYQQILGQGPKLLIQFQNNGVVDDSQLPKDRFSAERLKGVDSTLKIQPAKLEDSAVYLCASSRDRGGQTQYFGPGTRLLVL.

Comment on this clonotype: At one end, the junction sequence differs from germline, possibly due to a read error. The chain couples TRBV20-1 to TRBJ1-1; D gene uncertain. This CDR3 spans 13 amino acids. The germline V gene encodes CDR1 DFQATT and CDR2 SNEGSKA (reference sequence). CDR3 coding DNA: TGCGGTGCTAGAGCGGGGTTGAACACTGAAGCTTTCTTT. Protein sequence: CGARAGLNTEAFF.

The chain recombines TRBV6-6 with TRBJ1-2; D call uncertain. Trimming took off 2 bases at V and 2 bases at J, with 12 bases between the two ends. Germline CDR1 MNHNY, CDR2 SVGAGI (reference sequence). This CDR3 comprises 15 residues. For the CDR3, the DNA is TGTGCCAGCAGTTACCTCCGGATAGGGAACTATGGCTACACCTTC. Translation gives CASSYLRIGNYGYTF.

The table lists this clonotype with many counts. This chain links TRBV11-2 with TRBJ1-6; no definite D call. The CDR3 totals 14 residues. The V gene's germline CDR1 is SGHAT and CDR2 FQNNGV. The V gene lost 3 bases and the J gene lost 10 bases, with 13 bases spanning the gap. The CDR3 reads CASSLEGLVSPLHF. The CDR3, as DNA: TGTGCCAGCAGCTTGGAGGGTTTGGTATCACCCCTCCACTTT.

This chain joins TRBV4-2 and TRBJ2-4; 7 bases fit TRBD1. The DNA end lines up better with TRBJ2-7; the J call may be wrong. The CDR3 is made up of 15 amino acids. Germline CDR1 reads LGHNA; CDR2 reads YNFKEQ. Here the CDR3 DNA reads TGTGCCAGCAGCCAGGCCCAGGGACAGTATTACGAGCAGTACTTC. Its protein product is CASSQAQGQYYEQYF.

This clonotype was recorded many times. V usage is TRBV20-1 and J usage is TRBJ1-4; no clear D gene. Per germline, CDR1 DFQATT and CDR2 SNEGSKA (reference sequence). Between the trimmed V and J ends, which lost 4 bases and 7 bases, there was a span of 7 bases. The length of the CDR3 is 11 residues. CDR3 loop: CSATVGEKLFF. The CDR3 DNA is TGCAGTGCTACGGTCGGTGAAAAACTGTTTTTT.